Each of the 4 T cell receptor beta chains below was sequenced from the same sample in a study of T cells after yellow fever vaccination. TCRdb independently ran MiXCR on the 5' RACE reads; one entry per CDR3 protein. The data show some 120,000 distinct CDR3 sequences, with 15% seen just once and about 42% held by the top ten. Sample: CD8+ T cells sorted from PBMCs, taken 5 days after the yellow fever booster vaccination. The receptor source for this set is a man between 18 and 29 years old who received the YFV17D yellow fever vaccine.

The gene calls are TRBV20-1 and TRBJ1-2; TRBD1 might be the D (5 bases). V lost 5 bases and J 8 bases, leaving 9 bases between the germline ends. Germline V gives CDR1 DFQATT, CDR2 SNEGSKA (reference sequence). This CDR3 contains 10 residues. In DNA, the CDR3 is TGCAGTGCTTTAGGGGTCGGCTACACCTTC. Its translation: CSALGVGYTF.

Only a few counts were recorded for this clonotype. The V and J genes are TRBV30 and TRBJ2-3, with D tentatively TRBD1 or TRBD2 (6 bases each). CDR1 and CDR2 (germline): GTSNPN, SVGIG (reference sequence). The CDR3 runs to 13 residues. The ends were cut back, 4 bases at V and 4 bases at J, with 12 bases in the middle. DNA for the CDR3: TGTGCCTGGAACGGGGGCTCGCCAGATACGCAGTATTTT. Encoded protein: CAWNGGSPDTQYF.

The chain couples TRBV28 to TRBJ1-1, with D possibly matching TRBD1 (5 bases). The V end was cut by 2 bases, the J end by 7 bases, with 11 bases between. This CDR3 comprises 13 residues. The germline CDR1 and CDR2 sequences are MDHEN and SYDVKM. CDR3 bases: TGTGCCAGCAGTTTAGGGGGGACTAGTGAAGCTTTCTTT. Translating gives CASSLGGTSEAFF. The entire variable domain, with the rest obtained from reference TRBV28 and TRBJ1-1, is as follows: DVKVTQSSRYLVKRTGEKVFLECVQDMDHENMFWYRQDPGLGLRLIYFSYDVKMKEKGDIPEGYSVSREKKERFSLILESASTNQTSMYLCASSLGGTSEAFFGQGTRLTVV.

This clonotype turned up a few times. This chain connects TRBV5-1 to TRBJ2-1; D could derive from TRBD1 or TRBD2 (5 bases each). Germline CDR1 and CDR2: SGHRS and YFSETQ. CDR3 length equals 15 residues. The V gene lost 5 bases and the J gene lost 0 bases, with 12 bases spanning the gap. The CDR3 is CASRGTLGSYNEQFF. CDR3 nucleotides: TGCGCCAGCAGGGGGACCCTTGGCTCCTACAATGAGCAGTTCTTC.